A selection of T cell receptor beta chains follows, all from one sample in a study of breast tumors, draining lymph nodes, adjacent tissues. Each CDR3 protein is one row after TCRdb ran MiXCR on the multiplex PCR reads. The sample carries 45,000 or so distinct CDR3 sequences, around 23% recorded once. Specimen: breast tumor tissue. The receptors shown here come from a female donor with breast cancer. Some clones in this sample may be carry-over from other donors' samples. Each CDR3 is given with its conserved first and last residue.

TRBV15,TRBJ1-1,CATSTDRDTEAFF
TRBV6-6,TRBJ2-2,CASSRGTGGTAGELFF
TRBV3-1,TRBJ2-3,CASSLKRKWDLHSTDTQYF
TRBV6-1,TRBJ1-3,CASSEGVSRNTIYF
TRBV28,TRBJ2-7,CASSLIRDNAYEQYF
TRBV7-8,TRBJ2-2,CASSLVGSGELFF
TRBV14,TRBJ1-2,CASSQDSGFGYTF
TRBV29-1,TRBJ2-2,CSVGNTGELFF
TRBV28,TRBJ1-3,CASSLSIFKNTIYF
TRBV20-1,TRBJ1-2,CSARDPGQGTYGYTF
TRBV6-2/TRBV6-3,TRBJ1-4,CASKGQMNEKLFF
TRBV12-3/TRBV12-4,TRBJ1-5,CASSLSGRDNQPQHF
TRBV5-1,TRBJ1-4,CASSSGQGEMREKLFF
TRBV7-8,TRBJ2-1,CASSPTGNEQFF
TRBV27,TRBJ2-5,CASSLSGLETQYF
TRBV12-3/TRBV12-4,TRBJ2-7,CASSPIDRSSSYEQYF
TRBV28,TRBJ1-5,CASSLNRGGRGYQPQHF
TRBV5-1,TRBJ2-3,CASSLDRPRSDTQYF
TRBV15,TRBJ1-3,CATSRKAVGNTIYF
TRBV7-9,TRBJ1-3,CASSDDRVTGNTIYF
TRBV7-9,TRBJ2-1,CASSLDLRIMEEQFF
TRBV6-1,TRBJ1-5,CASSKGTGISNQPQHF
TRBV11-3,TRBJ2-3,CASSSGRGREDADTQYF
TRBV27,TRBJ2-2,CASSPYTNTGELFF
TRBV18,TRBJ2-1,CASSPAGGLYNEQFF
TRBV6-5,TRBJ2-7,CASSYPPPSEQYF
TRBV30,TRBJ2-5,CAWRGLAGGGGGETQYF
TRBV10-2,TRBJ2-7,CASSESWRYEQYF
TRBV11-2,TRBJ2-7,CASSLVPFEQYF
TRBV4-1,TRBJ2-7,CASSQAGTSGGIRDEQYF
TRBV5-1,TRBJ2-7,CASSPGHEQYF
TRBV20-1,TRBJ2-1,CSARGTSGARDEQFF
TRBV30,TRBJ2-2,CAWSMGRRVTSGRASGELFF
TRBV7-7,TRBJ2-2,CASSPGQGLRTGELFF
TRBV18,TRBJ2-2,CASSRYGQASSTGELFF
TRBV2,TRBJ2-2,CASGGDRPNTGELFF
TRBV30,TRBJ1-2,CAWSVPRGYVNYGYTF
TRBV10-1,TRBJ1-1,CASSLAREDTEAFF
TRBV6-5,TRBJ1-2,CASREGAPVYGYTF
TRBV30,TRBJ1-2,CAWKYTGQYGYTF
TRBV2,TRBJ2-1,CASIGDHNEQFF
TRBV12-3/TRBV12-4,TRBJ2-1,CASRKQGASDEQFF
TRBV2,TRBJ2-7,CASSEHPGPYEQYF
TRBV10-3,TRBJ2-3,CAISEPSGGARDTQYF
TRBV19,TRBJ1-3,CASSIDLGSPSGNTIYF
TRBV20-1,TRBJ1-6,CSAREGRVSPLHF
TRBV11-3,TRBJ1-2,CASNPDSTNIYGYTF
TRBV2,TRBJ1-2,CASSGQGVNYGYTF
TRBV6-5,TRBJ1-2,CASSWRGSYGYTF
TRBV9,TRBJ1-3,CASSVDLGVGNTIYF
TRBV2,TRBJ2-2,CASRDGTGGRTGELFF
TRBV3-1,TRBJ1-3,CASSQGGFSGNTIYF
TRBV5-6,TRBJ2-7,CASSLGAEIYEQYF
TRBV28,TRBJ2-2,CATTRDLAGETGELFF
TRBV10-2,TRBJ1-5,CASRKGKDQPQHF
TRBV2,TRBJ2-1,CASRPRVIRTSYNEQFF
TRBV5-5,TRBJ1-5,CASSIRWGQPQHF